Following are 10 T cell receptor beta chains from one sample sequenced in a study of blood T cell repertoires in COVID-19. TCRdb keeps only in-frame clones here, not all; method: immunoSEQ multiplex PCR. The sample lists 200,000 to 250,000 clones; roughly 91% were seen once. The sample consisted of PBMCs or T cells enriched from blood (not recorded which). The receptors come from a woman aged 30 to 39 who had recovered from COVID-19.

The chain combines TRBV19 with TRBJ1-2; TRBD1 is a possible D gene (6 bases). The ends were cut back, 2 bases at V and 4 bases at J, with 8 bases in the middle. Per the germline V gene, CDR1 is LNHDA and CDR2 is SQIVND (reference sequence). The CDR3 runs to 13 residues. In DNA form, the CDR3 reads TGTGCCAGTAGTATACGAGGGGGCTATGGCTACACCTTC. Residues: CASSIRGGYGYTF.

The rearrangement links TRBV7-3 to TRBJ1-5; TRBD1 matches 11 bases. Trimming at V came to 6 bases and at J to 6 bases, leaving 13 bases not matched to a gene. CDR1 and CDR2 (germline): SGHTA, FQGTGA. The CDR3 has 17 residues. The CDR3 protein is CASRDRTGGASSQPQHF. CDR3 nucleotide sequence: TGTGCCAGCAGAGATAGGACAGGGGGCGCATCATCTCAGCCCCAGCATTTT.

The genes are TRBV28 and TRBJ2-1; 11 nucleotides align to TRBD2. After removal of 5 bases from V and 5 bases from J, the junction contained 5 bases not matched to a gene. CDR1 and CDR2 (germline): MDHEN, SYDVKM. The CDR3 is made up of 15 amino acids. The CDR3 coding sequence is TGTGCCAGCAGTGTAGCGGGAGGGAGTAACAATGAGCAGTTCTTC. Protein sequence: CASSVAGGSNNEQFF.

The J gene is TRBJ2-7, the V gene TRBV7-2; 8 bases match TRBD1. Trimming at V came to 4 bases and at J to 5 bases, leaving 4 bases not matched to a gene. Looked up from germline, CDR1 is SGHTA and CDR2 is FQGNSA. The CDR3 runs to 13 residues. The CDR3 coding sequence is TGTGCCAGCAGCTACGGGACAGGCGACGAGCAGTACTTC. Translating it yields CASSYGTGDEQYF.

V gene TRBV7-6 combines with J gene TRBJ1-6; D gene ambiguous. The CDR3 has 18 residues. Trimming shortened V by 5 bases and J by 2 bases, and 19 bases separated the two germline ends. The germline gives CDR1 SGHVS, CDR2 FNYEAQ. The CDR3 loop reads CASSPEAGKVAYNSPLHF. The CDR3, as DNA: TGTGCCAGCAGCCCAGAGGCGGGGAAAGTCGCCTATAATTCACCCCTCCACTTT.

The chain links TRBV5-6 to TRBJ2-1; D unclear. Trimming stripped 1 base from V and 4 bases from J, with 6 bases between. The V gene's germline CDR1 is SGHDT and CDR2 YYEEEE. The CDR3 totals 13 residues. As DNA, the CDR3 is TGTGCCAGCAGCTTGCGGTTATACAATGAGCAGTTCTTC. This translates into CASSLRLYNEQFF.

The V gene is TRBV11-3, the J gene TRBJ2-7; 7 bases line up with TRBD2. This CDR3 is built from 15 residues. CDR1 and CDR2 (germline): SGHNT, YENEEA. Losses at the gene ends were 7 bases for V and 2 bases for J; bases not matched to a gene: 11. The CDR3, as DNA: TGTGCCAGCAAATTCCGGGAGGACCCACCCTACGAGCAGTACTTC. The encoded protein is CASKFREDPPYEQYF.

This sequence joins TRBV19 and TRBJ1-5; 8 bases agree with TRBD1. The CDR3 has 15 amino acids. Germline assignment: CDR1 LNHDA and CDR2 SQIVND (reference sequence). V lost 5 bases and J lost 4; bases outside the gene matches: 7. The CDR3 sequence: CASSPRGRGNQPQHF. The CDR3 region has the DNA TGTGCCAGTAGTCCCAGGGGGCGAGGTAATCAGCCCCAGCATTTT. Full variable domain (outside the CDR3, taken from reference TRBV19 and TRBJ1-5): DGGITQSPKYLFRKEGQNVTLSCEQNLNHDAMYWYRQDPGQGLRLIYYSQIVNDFQKGDIAEGYSVSREKKESFPLTVTSAQKNPTAFYLCASSPRGRGNQPQHFGDGTRLSIL.

The rearrangement joins TRBV2 to TRBJ2-1; 13 nucleotides match TRBD2. The CDR3 is made up of 15 amino acids. The junction had 7 bases not matched to a gene; V was cut back by 5 bases and J by 9 bases. Germline lookup yields CDR1 SNHLY and CDR2 FYNNEI. The CDR3 here is CASSFGLAGVGEQFF. CDR3 DNA sequence: TGTGCCAGCAGTTTCGGACTAGCGGGAGTTGGTGAGCAGTTCTTC.

Only one count was recorded for this clone. V and J are TRBV2 and TRBJ2-4; D perhaps matches TRBD1 (5 bases). The CDR3 loop spans 15 amino acids. The germline CDR1 and CDR2 sequences are SNHLY and FYNNEI. V dropped 6 bases and J dropped 0 bases, with 12 bases sitting between them. The CDR3 nucleotides are TGTGCCAGCAGAGAACAGGCGATAGCCAAAAACATTCAGTACTTC. It yields the protein CASREQAIAKNIQYF.